This TCR beta chain was documented in a study of T cells after yellow fever vaccination. For the study at large: Researchers used SMART-Seq v4 Ultra Low Input to prepare fractions that had low cell numbers. Findings and caveats of the study: The secondary response was weaker, and its peak arrived faster, on day 5 versus 15. At 96% for CD4 and 70% to 90% for CD8, most primary-vaccination clones showed up again after the booster. Some clonotypes were seen in both the CD4 and the CD8 compartments. These made up a small share and likely arose from convergent recombination.

Germline-derived CDR1 and CDR2 are LGHNA and YSLEER. Trimming took 5 bases from V and 5 from J, leaving 12 bases between them. CDR3 length: 13 residues. MiXCR, applied by TCRdb to the 5' RACE reads, yields one record per CDR3 protein. The sample holds just under 600,000 distinct CDR3 sequences, approximately 13% seen once. The sample holds a few counts of this clonotype. The antigen is undetermined. The sequence was obtained from a man between 25 and 39 years old who received the YFV17D yellow fever vaccine. V and J are TRBV4-3 and TRBJ2-5; maybe TRBD1 (5 bases). The sequencing used PBMCs, collected on the day of the yellow fever booster vaccination. CDR3 in DNA: TGCGCCAGCAGCGCGCGAAGGGGTGAGACCCAGTACTTC. It is translated as CASSARRGETQYF.